The 13 T cell receptor beta chains in this list originate from one sample, sequenced in a study of blood T cells in healthy people across ages. A J-beta primer mix and a sample-barcoded 5' primer were used in a second PCR of about 7 to 12 cycles. TCRdb re-called the 5' RACE reads through MiXCR, storing one row per CDR3 protein. The sample lists around 600,000 distinct CDR3 sequences, about 45% occurring once. The sample consisted of blood. Receptors were obtained from a man at least 80 years old in good health.

V and J are TRBV7-6 and TRBJ2-1; weak D call: TRBD1 (8 bases). The CDR3 loop spans 14 amino acids. CDR1 SGHVS and CDR2 FNYEAQ come from the germline V gene. The ends were cut back, 3 bases at V and 13 bases at J, with 19 bases in the middle. In nucleotides, the CDR3 is TGTGCCAGCAGCTTCCAAGCGGGACAGGAGACCCAGTTCTTC. Translated, it gives CASSFQAGQETQFF.

This clonotype was detected a few times. This chain joins TRBV3-1 and TRBJ2-3, with 9 bases that match TRBD2. The CDR3 sequence is 15 residues long. Looked up from germline, CDR1 is LGHDT and CDR2 is YNNKEL (reference sequence). V lost 1 base, J lost 5 bases, and 4 bases stayed unmatched. Here the CDR3 DNA reads TGTGCCAGCAGCCAAGTTTTAGCGGGGGAAGATACGCAGTATTTT. Its translation: CASSQVLAGEDTQYF.

J is TRBJ2-7 and V is TRBV20-1; no clear D. Between the trimmed V and J ends, which lost 5 bases and 2 bases, there was a span of 19 bases. Germline V lookup: CDR1 DFQATT, CDR2 SNEGSKA (reference sequence). CDR3 length equals 15 residues. The CDR3 sequence is CSAPARVPLTYEQYF. DNA for the CDR3: TGCAGTGCTCCGGCCCGTGTTCCTCTAACCTACGAGCAGTACTTC.

J is TRBJ2-7 and V is TRBV20-1; possible D gene TRBD1, 5 bases. The germline V and J ends were trimmed by 6 bases and 2 bases, with 17 bases remaining between them. Germline CDR1 and CDR2: DFQATT and SNEGSKA (reference sequence). The CDR3 consists of 14 residues. The CDR3 sequence: CSAYHTDSPYEQYF. The CDR3 nucleotides are TGCAGTGCCTATCACACCGACAGTCCCTACGAGCAGTACTTC.

Concerning this clonotype: This may stem from a read error, because a much larger clone lies one nucleotide away. The chain has TRBV29-1 and TRBJ2-4; 9 positions agree with TRBD2. CDR1 SQVTM and CDR2 ANQGSEA come from the germline V gene. This CDR3 is 13 amino acids long. V lost 7 bases to trimming and J lost 8 bases; unmatched junction nucleotides: 9. CDR3 in amino acids: CSGGSGRRDIQYF. The CDR3, as DNA: TGCAGCGGTGGTAGCGGGAGACGGGACATTCAGTACTTC.

The V call is TRBV5-1, the J call TRBJ1-5; TRBD1 is a possible D gene (6 bases). The V end was cut by 2 bases, the J end by 1 base, with 16 bases between. The CDR3 is 17 amino acids. Germline CDR1 and CDR2: SGHRS and YFSETQ. The CDR3 nucleotides read TGCGCCAGCAGCTTAGTTCCCCGTACAGGGAGCAATCAGCCCCAGCATTTT. Encoded protein: CASSLVPRTGSNQPQHF. The full variable domain, completed using reference TRBV5-1 and TRBJ1-5, is KAGVTQTPRYLIKTRGQQVTLSCSPISGHRSVSWYQQTPGQGLQFLFEYFSETQRNKGNFPGRFSGRQFSNSRSEMNVSTLELGDSALYLCASSLVPRTGSNQPQHFGDGTRLSIL.

At least ten counts were recorded for this clonotype. The chain joins TRBV7-9 to TRBJ2-5; D is uncertain. In germline, CDR1 is SEHNR, CDR2 FQNEAQ (reference sequence). Trimming pared 3 bases from V and 1 base from J, leaving 9 bases between. CDR3 size: 14 residues. CDR3 sequence: CASSLRHLQETQYF. DNA for the CDR3: TGTGCCAGCAGCTTGAGACACCTCCAAGAGACCCAGTACTTC.

The sample holds a few counts of this clonotype. V is TRBV10-3 and J is TRBJ2-2; 10 bases fit TRBD2. CDR3 length: 18 amino acids. V dropped 6 bases and J dropped 4; count of bases not matched to a gene: 14. Per germline, CDR1 ENHRY and CDR2 SYGVKD. The CDR3 region is CAIRGGTSASRSTGELFF. The CDR3 DNA follows: TGTGCCATCAGGGGAGGGACTAGCGCCAGTAGAAGCACCGGGGAGCTGTTTTTT.

V usage is TRBV4-3 and J usage is TRBJ2-3, with 10 bases aligning to TRBD1. Per the germline V gene, CDR1 is LGHNA and CDR2 is YSLEER. The CDR3 totals 17 residues. V shed 0 bases and J 5 bases; nucleotides not matched to a gene: 8. The CDR3 DNA is TGCGCCAGCAGCCAAGACTTTGGGACAGGGGATATAGATACGCAGTATTTT. This sequence encodes CASSQDFGTGDIDTQYF.

The chain joins TRBV20-1 to TRBJ2-3, with 8 bases lining up with TRBD2. The J segment lost 6 bases and the V segment lost 3 bases, leaving 14 bases of the junction unmatched. The CDR3 covers 16 residues. CDR1 is DFQATT, CDR2 SNEGSKA, per germline (reference sequence). The CDR3 sequence is CSASPKAGVVGDTQYF. The DNA of the CDR3 is TGCAGTGCTAGCCCCAAAGCGGGAGTGGTTGGGGATACGCAGTATTTT.

There are a few counts of this clonotype. The genes are TRBV5-1 and TRBJ2-5, with 7 positions matching TRBD2. The junction had 9 bases not matched to a gene; V was cut back by 5 bases and J by 5 bases. Germline V lookup: CDR1 SGHRS, CDR2 YFSETQ. This CDR3 contains 14 residues. The CDR3 loop reads CASRASGIRETQYF. For the CDR3, the DNA is TGCGCCAGCAGGGCTAGCGGCATCCGGGAGACCCAGTACTTC.

The chain joins TRBV2 to TRBJ2-4; D may correspond to TRBD1 or TRBD2 (5 bases each). Trimming removed 0 bases from V and 3 bases from J, with 6 bases in between. CDR3 length: 14 amino acids. The germline gives CDR1 SNHLY, CDR2 FYNNEI. The CDR3 DNA is TGTGCCAGCAGTGAAGCGGGGGTCAAAAACATTCAGTACTTC. This sequence encodes CASSEAGVKNIQYF.

This clonotype was seen a handful of times. The chain has TRBV28 and TRBJ2-7; D gene unclear. The CDR3 covers 15 residues. Germline-derived CDR1 and CDR2 are MDHEN and SYDVKM. Trimming shortened V by 3 bases and J by 7 bases, and 19 bases separated the two germline ends. DNA for the CDR3: TGTGCCAGCAGTTTCGCCGCGGCGATCGATGCGGAGCAGTACTTC. This codes for CASSFAAAIDAEQYF.